The T cell receptor (beta chain) described here comes from a study of cytomegalovirus exposure and HLA in healthy donors. Study findings and constraints: One later analysis, an examination of the 100 to 150 validation repertoires, found that first-cohort TCR clusters tended to co-occur in them. The dataset shows that most TCR sequences were rare, while some public TCRs occurred in many donors.

Notes on this clone: What it binds is not known.

The CDR3 loop spans 13 amino acids. Germline CDR1 and CDR2: SGHVS and FQNEAQ. Deletions cut 4 bases from V and 6 bases from J, with 11 bases between. Using immunoSEQ multiplex PCR, the repertoire was profiled, and TCRdb retains in-frame clones only, with some absent. Of roughly 300,000 clones listed, more than 80% are singletons. This receptor was taken from a woman between 18 and 30 years old in good health and CMV-seronegative. Sequences were obtained from PBMCs. The chain is built from TRBV7-8 and TRBJ2-3, with TRBD2 as a possible D gene (5 bases). The chain's CDR3 is CASSSGMWDTQYF. The CDR3 DNA sequence: TGTGCCAGCAGCTCGGGGATGTGGGATACGCAGTATTTT.